This T cell receptor (beta chain) was retrieved from a study of blood T cell repertoires in COVID-19. Study-level information: The samples span acute and convalescent COVID-19 from the United States, Italy and Spain.

Generated by immunoSEQ multiplex PCR, the TCRdb table keeps only in-frame clones and is missing some. This sample has a few hundred thousand clones, with about 85% found just once. Per germline, CDR1 MDHEN and CDR2 SYDVKM. This CDR3 spans 15 amino acids. Deletions cut 3 bases from V and 3 bases from J, with 14 bases between. The sequence came from a man aged 35-49 years who had recovered from COVID-19. The specimen was PBMCs or T cells enriched from blood (not recorded which). The chain couples TRBV28 to TRBJ2-5, with D perhaps TRBD2 (6 bases). Written as DNA, the CDR3 is TGTGCCAGCAGTTTTCAAGACAGACTAGAAGAGACCCAGTACTTC. Its protein product is CASSFQDRLEETQYF.